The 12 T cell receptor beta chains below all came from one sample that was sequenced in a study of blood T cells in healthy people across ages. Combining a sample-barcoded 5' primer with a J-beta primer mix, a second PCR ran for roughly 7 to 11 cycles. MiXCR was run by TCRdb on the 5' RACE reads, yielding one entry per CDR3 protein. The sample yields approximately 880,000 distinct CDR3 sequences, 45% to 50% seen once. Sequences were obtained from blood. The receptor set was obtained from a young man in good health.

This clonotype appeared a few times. The CDR3 sequence is CSAPPLQGLSNQPQHF. DNA for the CDR3: TGCAGTGCGCCCCCCTTACAGGGATTAAGCAATCAGCCCCAGCATTTT. The chain is built from TRBV20-1 and TRBJ1-5; weak D call: TRBD1 (6 bases). The germline V gene has CDR1 DFQATT and CDR2 SNEGSKA (reference sequence). The length of the CDR3 is 16 residues. Deletions cut 6 bases from V and 1 base from J, with 19 bases between.

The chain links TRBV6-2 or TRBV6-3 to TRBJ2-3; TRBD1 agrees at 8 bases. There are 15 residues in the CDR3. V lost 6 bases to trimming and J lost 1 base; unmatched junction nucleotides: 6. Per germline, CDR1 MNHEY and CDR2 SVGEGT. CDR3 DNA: TGTGCCAGCAGCCGACAGGGGCGCGGCACAGATACGCAGTATTTT. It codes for CASSRQGRGTDTQYF.

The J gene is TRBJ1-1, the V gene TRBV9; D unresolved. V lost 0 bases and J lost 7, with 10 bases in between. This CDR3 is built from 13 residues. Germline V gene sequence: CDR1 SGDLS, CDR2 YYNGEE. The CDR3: CASSVEPGIEAFF. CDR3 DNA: TGTGCCAGCAGCGTAGAGCCAGGTATTGAAGCTTTCTTT.

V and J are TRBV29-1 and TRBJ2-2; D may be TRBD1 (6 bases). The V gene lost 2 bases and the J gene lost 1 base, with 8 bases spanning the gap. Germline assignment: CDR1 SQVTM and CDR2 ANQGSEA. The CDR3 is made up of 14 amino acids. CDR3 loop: CSVETGKNTGELFF. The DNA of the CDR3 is TGCAGCGTTGAAACAGGGAAGAACACCGGGGAGCTGTTTTTT.

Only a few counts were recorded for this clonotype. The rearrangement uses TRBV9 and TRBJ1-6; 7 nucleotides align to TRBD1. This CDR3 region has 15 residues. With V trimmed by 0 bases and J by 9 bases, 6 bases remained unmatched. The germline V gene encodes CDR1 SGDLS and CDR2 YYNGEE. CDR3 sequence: CASSVAGTESSPLHF. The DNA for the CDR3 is TGTGCCAGCAGCGTAGCAGGGACAGAGAGTTCACCCCTCCACTTT.

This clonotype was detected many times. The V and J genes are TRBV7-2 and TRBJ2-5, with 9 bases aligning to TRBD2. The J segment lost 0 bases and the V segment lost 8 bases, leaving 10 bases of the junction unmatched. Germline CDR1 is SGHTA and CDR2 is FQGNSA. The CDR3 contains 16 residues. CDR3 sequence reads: CASLSGLAGNQETQYF. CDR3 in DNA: TGTGCCAGCCTTTCCGGGCTAGCGGGGAACCAAGAGACCCAGTACTTC.

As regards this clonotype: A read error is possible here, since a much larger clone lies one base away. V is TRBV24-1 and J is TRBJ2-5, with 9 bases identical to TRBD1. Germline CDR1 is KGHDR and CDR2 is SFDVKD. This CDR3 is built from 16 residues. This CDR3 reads CTTSERPDRGWETQYF. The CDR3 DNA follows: TGTACCACCAGTGAACGTCCCGACAGGGGGTGGGAGACCCAGTACTTC.

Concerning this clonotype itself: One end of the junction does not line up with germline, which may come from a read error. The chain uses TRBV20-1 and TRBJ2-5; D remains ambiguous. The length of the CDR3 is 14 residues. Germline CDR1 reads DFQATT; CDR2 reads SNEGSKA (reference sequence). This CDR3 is CSARGGSIWETQYF. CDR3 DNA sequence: TGCAGTGCCAGAGGCGGCAGCATCTGGGAGACCCAGTACTTC.

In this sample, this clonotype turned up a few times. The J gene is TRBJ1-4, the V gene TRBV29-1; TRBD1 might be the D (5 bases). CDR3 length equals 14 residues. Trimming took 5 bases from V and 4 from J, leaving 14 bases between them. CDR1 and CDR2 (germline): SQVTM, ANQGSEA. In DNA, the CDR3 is TGCAGCGTTTCCCCCGGGGCGCTTAATGAAAAACTGTTTTTT. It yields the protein CSVSPGALNEKLFF.

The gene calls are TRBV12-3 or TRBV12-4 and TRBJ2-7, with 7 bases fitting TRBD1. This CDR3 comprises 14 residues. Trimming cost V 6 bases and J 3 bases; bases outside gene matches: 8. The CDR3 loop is CASRPGTAFYEQYF. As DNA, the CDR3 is TGTGCCAGCAGGCCCGGGACAGCCTTCTACGAGCAGTACTTC.

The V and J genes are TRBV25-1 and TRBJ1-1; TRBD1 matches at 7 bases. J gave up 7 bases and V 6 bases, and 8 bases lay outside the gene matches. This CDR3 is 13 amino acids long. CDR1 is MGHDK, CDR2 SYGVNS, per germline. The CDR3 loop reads CASRSGGVNEAFF. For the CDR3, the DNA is TGTGCCAGCAGGTCAGGGGGAGTCAATGAAGCTTTCTTT.

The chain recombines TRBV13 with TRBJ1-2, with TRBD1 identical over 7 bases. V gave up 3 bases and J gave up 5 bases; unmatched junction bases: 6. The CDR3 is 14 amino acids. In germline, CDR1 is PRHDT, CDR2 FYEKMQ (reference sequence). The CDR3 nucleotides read TGTGCCAGCAGCTTCATGGGGACAGATTATGGCTACACCTTC. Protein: CASSFMGTDYGYTF.